The entry below describes one T cell receptor (beta chain). This record comes from a study of blood T cell repertoires in COVID-19. CDR1 is SGHDT and CDR2 is YYEEEE in the germline V gene. The CDR3 sequence is 13 residues long. V was cut by 2 bases and J by 8 bases, with 13 bases left in between. Here immunoSEQ multiplex PCR was the method, and the copy in TCRdb shows in-frame clones only, minus some. The data contain under 85,000 clones, around 83% of them singletons. The origin of this receptor is a man younger than 40 with COVID-19, enrolled during active disease. Sequenced sample: peripheral blood. This chain connects TRBV5-6 to TRBJ1-2; possible D gene TRBD1, 5 bases. DNA for the CDR3: TGTGCCAGCAGCTTCGCAGGGCGGGAAGGCTACACCTTC. This translates into CASSFAGREGYTF.